Each of the 23 T cell receptor beta chains below was sequenced from the same sample in a study of blood T cell repertoires in COVID-19 (dated by TCRdb to 2018 to 2020). The library was made by the immunoSEQ multiplex PCR assay. The source is immuneACCESS, and TCRdb retained only in-frame sequences with V and J called. Part of the clones is not carried over; for the studies checked, unresolved V genes explain less than half of this, and the remainder is unexplained. Within this sample are approximately 88,000 clones, with more than 60% of them counted one time only. The ten largest clones take up around 21% of the sample. Sequencing used peripheral blood. All receptors come from an elderly woman with active or convalescent COVID-19.

V and J are TRBV5-4 and TRBJ1-1; 8 positions agree with TRBD1. The germline V gene has CDR1 SGHNT and CDR2 YYREEE (reference sequence). This CDR3 contains 14 residues. The ends lost 4 bases at V and 4 bases at J; junction bases unmatched: 6. For the CDR3, the DNA is TGTGCCAGCAGCGGCGGACAGGGAGGCACTGAAGCTTTCTTT. This translates into CASSGGQGGTEAFF. Supplemented by reference TRBV5-4 and TRBJ1-1, the full variable domain reads ETGVTQSPTHLIKTRGQQVTLRCSSQSGHNTVSWYQQALGQGPQFIFQYYREEENGRGNFPPRFSGLQFPNYSSELNVNALELDDSALYLCASSGGQGGTEAFFGQGTRLTVV.

CDR3 sequence reads: CASSRSGQGGETQYF. The CDR3, as DNA: TGTGCCAGCAGTCGTTCTGGGCAGGGAGGAGAGACCCAGTACTTC. The rearrangement joins TRBV2 to TRBJ2-5; weak D call: TRBD2 (6 bases). The CDR3 covers 15 residues. V was cut by 5 bases and J by 4 bases, with 17 bases left in between. Germline lookup yields CDR1 SNHLY and CDR2 FYNNEI.

This clone was seen a single time. The chain joins TRBV6-5 to TRBJ2-3, with a weak D call TRBD1 (6 bases). Germline V CDR1 and CDR2: MNHEY, SVGAGI. Between the trimmed V and J ends, which lost 2 bases and 5 bases, there was a span of 11 bases. CDR3 length: 14 residues. For the CDR3, the DNA is TGTGCCAGCAGTTACAGGTACAGGGAAGATACGCAGTATTTT. Translating it yields CASSYRYREDTQYF.

The gene calls are TRBV7-2 and TRBJ2-7; D may be TRBD1 (6 bases). The CDR3 is 14 residues long. Deletions cut 1 base from V and 2 bases from J, with 9 bases between. CDR1 SGHTA and CDR2 FQGNSA come from the germline V gene. The CDR3 coding sequence is TGTGCCAGCAGCTTAGTTAGGGGGACCTACGAGCAGTACTTC. Translation gives CASSLVRGTYEQYF.

The sample holds one count of this clone. The genes are TRBV5-4 and TRBJ2-3; TRBD2 aligns across 9 bases. The CDR3 covers 14 residues. J lost 4 bases, V lost 2 bases, and 2 bases had no gene match. CDR1 is SGHNT and CDR2 is YYREEE in the germline V gene (reference sequence). The CDR3 loop reads CASSLAGGPDTQYF. The DNA for the CDR3 is TGTGCCAGCAGCTTAGCGGGGGGCCCAGATACGCAGTATTTT.

This rearrangement joins TRBV23-1 to TRBJ2-6; TRBD1 aligns across 9 bases. TRBV23-1 is treated as an ORF (open reading frame) with a function not yet certain. The CDR3 is made up of 16 amino acids. Germline trimming cut 3 bases from V and 2 bases from J; bases unmatched to any gene: 2. Here the CDR3 DNA reads TGCGCCAGCAGTCATAACAGGGGGCCTGGGGCCAACGTCCTGACTTTC. Translation: CASSHNRGPGANVLTF.

The V call is TRBV5-4, the J call TRBJ2-3; TRBD1 aligns across 10 bases. Germline trimming cut 4 bases from V and 6 bases from J; bases unmatched to any gene: 11. CDR1 and CDR2 from the germline V gene are SGHNT and YYREEE (reference sequence). The CDR3 runs 16 residues. The CDR3 reads CASSRPGQGISDTQYF. The CDR3 DNA sequence: TGTGCCAGCAGCCGACCGGGACAGGGGATTTCGGATACGCAGTATTTT.

This clone appeared once. The chain joins TRBV7-9 to TRBJ1-2; 7 nucleotides line up with TRBD1. The J segment lost 0 bases and the V segment lost 0 bases, leaving 7 bases of the junction unmatched. The length of the CDR3 is 17 residues. Per germline, CDR1 SEHNR and CDR2 FQNEAQ (reference sequence). For the CDR3, the DNA is TGTGCCAGCAGCTTAGCGAGGGGACAGTCCGCTAACTATGGCTACACCTTC. The encoded protein is CASSLARGQSANYGYTF.

This clone appeared a few times. This sequence joins TRBV15 and TRBJ2-7, with TRBD1 identical over 12 bases. V was clipped by 1 base and J by 2 bases; unmatched bases: 3. The CDR3 covers 16 residues. The germline V gene has CDR1 LNHNV and CDR2 YYDKDF (reference sequence). As DNA, the CDR3 is TGTGCCACCAGCAGAGGGGGGACAGGGGGCCCCTACGAGCAGTACTTC. Its translation: CATSRGGTGGPYEQYF.

CDR3 amino acids: CASSLADTQYF. Written as DNA, the CDR3 is TGTGCCAGCAGTTTAGCAGATACGCAGTATTTT. The chain carries TRBV6-5 and TRBJ2-3; the D is unclear. The germline V gene encodes CDR1 MNHEY and CDR2 SVGAGI. The CDR3 sequence is 11 residues long. The V and J ends lost 4 bases and 4 bases respectively, with 3 bases between them.

This clone was seen only a few times. The chain employs TRBV5-4 and TRBJ1-1, with D maybe TRBD1 (5 bases). The V end was cut by 4 bases, the J end by 3 bases, with 19 bases between. Germline CDR1 SGHNT, CDR2 YYREEE (reference sequence). The CDR3 totals 16 residues. The CDR3 DNA follows: TGTGCCAGCAGCCGGAGGCGGGGCGGGAAGGACACTGAAGCTTTCTTT. This gives the protein CASSRRRGGKDTEAFF.

The genes are TRBV11-3 and TRBJ2-4; 8 positions match TRBD2. The V segment lost 5 bases and the J segment 13 bases; nucleotides outside the gene matches: 10. This CDR3 has 13 amino acids. Germline V gene sequence: CDR1 SGHNT, CDR2 YENEEA. For the CDR3, the DNA is TGTGCCAGCAGCCCCGGGGGGGGGCGGGGACAGTACTTC. Residues: CASSPGGGRGQYF. The complete variable domain, with remaining parts taken from reference TRBV11-3 and TRBJ2-4, reads EAGVVQSPRYKIIEKKQPVAFWCNPISGHNTLYWYLQNLGQGPELLIRYENEEAVDDSQLPKDRFSAERLKGVDSTLKIQPAELGDSAVYLCASSPGGGRGQYFGAGTRLSVL.

This clone occurred once. The chain employs TRBV24-1 and TRBJ2-4; D possibly corresponds to TRBD2 (6 bases). Per germline, CDR1 KGHDR and CDR2 SFDVKD. The CDR3 totals 14 residues. The germline V and J ends were trimmed by 7 bases and 14 bases, with 23 bases remaining between them. The CDR3 coding sequence is TGTGCCACCAGCCGGGACCCAAAAGGAGGGTGGGAGTACTTC. Amino acids: CATSRDPKGGWEYF.

This clone has only one observation. J is TRBJ2-1 and V is TRBV7-2, with TRBD1 matching 8 bases. The CDR3 totals 15 residues. The ends lost 0 bases at V and 5 bases at J; junction bases unmatched: 3. Germline-derived CDR1 and CDR2 are SGHTA and FQGNSA. The CDR3: CASSLADRVNNEQFF. The CDR3 DNA reads TGTGCCAGCAGCTTAGCGGACAGGGTTAACAATGAGCAGTTCTTC.

This clone appeared a single time. The chain combines TRBV11-2 with TRBJ2-1; 7 positions match TRBD2. This CDR3 contains 16 residues. Germline V gene lookup returns CDR1 SGHAT and CDR2 FQNNGV. The ends lost 5 bases at V and 4 bases at J; junction bases unmatched: 11. The CDR3 nucleotides are TGTGCCAGCAGCCAAGGAGCGGGGAACAAGTACAATGAGCAGTTCTTC. Protein product: CASSQGAGNKYNEQFF.

The rearrangement links TRBV9 to TRBJ1-4; a weak D match, TRBD1 (6 bases). CDR1 and CDR2 (germline): SGDLS, YYNGEE. Trimming left V 4 bases short and J 2 bases short, with 15 bases between. This CDR3 contains 16 residues. CDR3 residues: CASSLQQGGTNEKLFF. The CDR3 bases are TGTGCCAGCAGCTTACAACAGGGCGGCACTAATGAAAAACTGTTTTTT.

This chain connects TRBV19 to TRBJ1-1; TRBD1 matches 8 bases. The CDR3 has 14 amino acids. In germline, CDR1 is LNHDA, CDR2 SQIVND (reference sequence). V gave up 5 bases and J gave up 1 base; unmatched junction bases: 3. In DNA, the CDR3 is TGTGCCAGTAGTGCAGGGGGCCCGAACACTGAAGCTTTCTTT. This codes for CASSAGGPNTEAFF.

The V call is TRBV9, the J call TRBJ2-7; 8 bases agree with TRBD2. The CDR3 loop spans 15 amino acids. The V gene end was trimmed by 0 bases and the J gene end by 4 bases; junction bases not matched to a gene: 6. Germline-derived CDR1 and CDR2 are SGDLS and YYNGEE. In DNA, the CDR3 is TGTGCCAGCAGCGTAGAGGGACTAGGGGGATACGAGCAGTACTTC. Residues: CASSVEGLGGYEQYF.

This chain uses TRBV12-3 or TRBV12-4 with TRBJ2-5, with a tentative D call TRBD2 (6 bases). Trimming took off 8 bases at V and 3 bases at J, with 10 bases between the two ends. CDR3 length: 12 amino acids. The CDR3 here is CASGRREETQYF. In DNA, the CDR3 is TGTGCCAGCGGACGGAGGGAAGAGACCCAGTACTTC.

The V and J genes are TRBV21-1 and TRBJ1-4; no DNA check was done on the table's D call, TRBD1. TRBV21-1 is labeled a pseudogene. This CDR3 region has 14 residues. The CDR3 DNA sequence: TGTGCCAACCTGCCCAGGGGCTCTAATGAAAAACTGTTTTTT. This gives the protein CANLPRGSNEKLFF.

The chain is built from TRBV7-2 and TRBJ1-1, with TRBD1 matching over 7 bases. CDR1 is SGHTA, CDR2 FQGNSA, per germline. Trimming took 3 bases from V and 1 from J; bases not matched to a gene: 5. The CDR3 consists of 15 residues. The CDR3 is CASSFAGQENTEAFF. Written as DNA, the CDR3 is TGTGCCAGCAGCTTCGCCGGACAGGAGAACACTGAAGCTTTCTTT.

This chain uses TRBV6-2 or TRBV6-3 with TRBJ2-4, with TRBD1 matching over 7 bases. The CDR3 totals 16 residues. Germline V gene sequence: CDR1 MNHEY, CDR2 SVGEGT. V dropped 1 base and J dropped 2; count of bases not matched to a gene: 5. The CDR3 loop reads CASSYFGQVPKNIQYF. CDR3 DNA sequence: TGTGCCAGCAGTTACTTCGGACAGGTGCCCAAAAACATTCAGTACTTC.

The rearrangement uses TRBV7-9 and TRBJ2-7; a weak D match, TRBD2 (7 bases). V was clipped by 5 bases and J by 1 base, with 18 bases between them. Germline V gene data show CDR1 as SEHNR and CDR2 as FQNEAQ (reference sequence). The CDR3 extends over 16 amino acids. CDR3 sequence (DNA): TGTGCCAGCAGCCCAAGGGGGGGCAGGGAGTCCTACGAGCAGTACTTC. Its protein product is CASSPRGGRESYEQYF.